This T cell receptor beta chain was identified during a study of CD8 T cells in cerebrospinal fluid in Alzheimer's disease. In terms of frequency, this clonotype is medium-sized. No antigen is known for it. CSF cells were profiled by 10X single-cell V(D)J and 5' expression. TCRdb re-called the 10x single-cell sequencing reads; one entry per CDR3 protein, DNA not given. The listing records 900 to 1,500 distinct CDR3 sequences. Study-wide results and limits: Patients with mild cognitive impairment or Alzheimer's disease had a larger top CSF clone percentage than controls.

This CDR3 contains 19 residues. The germline V gene has CDR1 PRHDT and CDR2 FYEKMQ (reference sequence). For droplet-based sequencing, live CSF cells were sorted using a live/dead marker. Input material: cerebrospinal fluid. The TCR comes from a human donor in good health. The chain links TRBV13 to TRBJ2-7; TCRdb reports TRBD1, a call that lacks DNA to check it against. The CDR3: CASSSKIGGGAGFPYEQYF.